The rows below give T cell receptor beta chains drawn from one sample of a study of T cell responses to AZD1222 COVID-19 vaccine. The table came from immunoSEQ multiplex PCR; TCRdb's copy has only in-frame clones and leaves some out. This sample has roughly 140,000 clones, with more than 85% found just once. Sequenced material: peripheral blood, taken after recovery from COVID-19. The receptors stem from an adult who had recovered from COVID-19. CDR3s include the opening cysteine and the closing phenylalanine or tryptophan. Each record gives: CDR3 DNA, CDR3 protein, clone size, D gene, J gene, V gene. D genes are given only for firm matches. Part of the rows lack a size; the others show once, few, many or a class for expanded clones.

CDR3 DNA: TGCGCCAGCAGCCTCCACGGACAGGGGAATTATGGCTACACCTTC
CDR3 protein: CASSLHGQGNYGYTF
clone size: -
D gene: TRBD1
J gene: TRBJ1-2
V gene: TRBV4-3

CDR3 DNA: TGTGCCAGCAGTTTCTCCCCATGGACTAGCGGGAGTATCCATGAGCAGTTCTTC
CDR3 protein: CASSFSPWTSGSIHEQFF
clone size: few
D gene: TRBD2
J gene: TRBJ2-1
V gene: TRBV27

CDR3 DNA: TGTGCCAGCAGCTTAAAGGACAGATCTAATGAAAAACTGTTTTTT
CDR3 protein: CASSLKDRSNEKLFF
clone size: -
D gene: -
J gene: TRBJ1-4
V gene: TRBV7-9

CDR3 DNA: TGTGCCAGTGCGAGGGACAGTTATAATTCACCCCTCCACTTT
CDR3 protein: CASARDSYNSPLHF
clone size: -
D gene: TRBD1
J gene: TRBJ1-6
V gene: TRBV19

CDR3 DNA: TGCGCCAGCAGCTTGGGGCAGGGGGCCCTTTCCTCCTACGAGCAGTACTTC
CDR3 protein: CASSLGQGALSSYEQYF
clone size: -
D gene: TRBD1
J gene: TRBJ2-7
V gene: TRBV5-1

CDR3 DNA: TGTGCCAGTAGGCCTGGGACTAGCGGGAGGTGGGAGCAGTACTTC
CDR3 protein: CASRPGTSGRWEQYF
clone size: -
D gene: TRBD2
J gene: TRBJ2-7
V gene: TRBV19

CDR3 DNA: TGTGCCAGCTCATCGCAATCAATGGTAGCGGGAGTGGAAGAGCAGTACTTC
CDR3 protein: CASSSQSMVAGVEEQYF
clone size: -
D gene: TRBD2
J gene: TRBJ2-7
V gene: TRBV18

CDR3 DNA: TGTGCCAGCGGAGACTATAATTCACCCCTCCACTTT
CDR3 protein: CASGDYNSPLHF
clone size: -
D gene: -
J gene: TRBJ1-6
V gene: TRBV3-1/TRBV3-2

CDR3 DNA: TGTGCCAGCAGCTTTGGGGGTCCTACAGGAGCTTTCTTT
CDR3 protein: CASSFGGPTGAFF
clone size: -
D gene: -
J gene: TRBJ1-1
V gene: TRBV11-2

CDR3 DNA: TGTGCCATCAGTGAATTTTTTAGAGGAGCTTTCTTT
CDR3 protein: CAISEFFRGAFF
clone size: -
D gene: -
J gene: TRBJ1-1
V gene: TRBV10-3

CDR3 DNA: TGTGCCAGCAGTTTCACCGTACGGGCCTCAACCACAGATACGCAGTATTTT
CDR3 protein: CASSFTVRASTTDTQYF
clone size: once
D gene: -
J gene: TRBJ2-3
V gene: TRBV6-2/TRBV6-3

CDR3 DNA: TGTGCCAGCAGCTTAGCGAACCCAGGGGGCAATGGCTACACCTTC
CDR3 protein: CASSLANPGGNGYTF
clone size: -
D gene: TRBD1
J gene: TRBJ1-2
V gene: TRBV7-9

CDR3 DNA: TGTGCCAGCAGCCAAATGGGTTGGAACATTCAGTACTTC
CDR3 protein: CASSQMGWNIQYF
clone size: -
D gene: -
J gene: TRBJ2-4
V gene: TRBV3-1/TRBV3-2

CDR3 DNA: TGTGCCAGCAGCTTGCCCCCGGGGCGAATGAACACTGAAGCTTTCTTT
CDR3 protein: CASSLPPGRMNTEAFF
clone size: -
D gene: -
J gene: TRBJ1-1
V gene: TRBV5-4

CDR3 DNA: TGTGCCAGCCTACGGGATTTGTCAAACACCATATATTTT
CDR3 protein: CASLRDLSNTIYF
clone size: -
D gene: -
J gene: TRBJ1-3
V gene: TRBV6-6

CDR3 DNA: TGCGCCAGCATCCGGGAACCGAGCTCCTACAATGAGCAGTTCTTC
CDR3 protein: CASIREPSSYNEQFF
clone size: -
D gene: -
J gene: TRBJ2-1
V gene: TRBV5-1

CDR3 DNA: TGCGCCAGCAGCTTTGGCTTGGTTACGCTAGCGGGTTACGAGCAGTACTTC
CDR3 protein: CASSFGLVTLAGYEQYF
clone size: -
D gene: TRBD2
J gene: TRBJ2-7
V gene: TRBV5-1

CDR3 DNA: TGTGCCAGCAGTTTAAGGTCGGGGAGGATCCAAGAGACCCAGTACTTC
CDR3 protein: CASSLRSGRIQETQYF
clone size: -
D gene: -
J gene: TRBJ2-5
V gene: TRBV27

CDR3 DNA: TGTGCCAGTAGTATTAACCCTGGACAGGGGGCTCCGGGACTGTTTTTT
CDR3 protein: CASSINPGQGAPGLFF
clone size: -
D gene: TRBD1
J gene: TRBJ1-4
V gene: TRBV19

CDR3 DNA: TGTGCCAGCAGCTTAACCCCTAATCAGCCCCAGCATTTT
CDR3 protein: CASSLTPNQPQHF
clone size: few
D gene: -
J gene: TRBJ1-5
V gene: TRBV7-3

CDR3 DNA: TGTGCCATCAGTGAAGGGTTTAGGGGGCATGGAAATCAGCCCCAGCATTTT
CDR3 protein: CAISEGFRGHGNQPQHF
clone size: -
D gene: TRBD1
J gene: TRBJ1-5
V gene: TRBV10-3

CDR3 DNA: TGTGCCAGCAGCCGAGGACAGAACACCGGGGAGCTGTTTTTT
CDR3 protein: CASSRGQNTGELFF
clone size: -
D gene: -
J gene: TRBJ2-2
V gene: TRBV5-4

CDR3 DNA: TGTGCCAGCAGCCCCCAGGGCGGAGGCAGAGCCCAGTACTTC
CDR3 protein: CASSPQGGGRAQYF
clone size: once
D gene: -
J gene: TRBJ2-5
V gene: TRBV7-3

CDR3 DNA: TGTGCCAGCAGCGGGACTAGCGGGGGGATGTACCAAGAGACCCAGTACTTC
CDR3 protein: CASSGTSGGMYQETQYF
clone size: -
D gene: TRBD2
J gene: TRBJ2-5
V gene: TRBV7-6

CDR3 DNA: TGTGCCACCAGCCGGGGGGGGTCAGGCGGCTACACCTTC
CDR3 protein: CATSRGGSGGYTF
clone size: -
D gene: -
J gene: TRBJ1-2
V gene: TRBV15

CDR3 DNA: TGCAGCGGCCGGACAGGCACAGATACGCAGTATTTT
CDR3 protein: CSGRTGTDTQYF
clone size: -
D gene: -
J gene: TRBJ2-3
V gene: TRBV29-1

CDR3 DNA: TGCGCCAGCAGTGAGTTTACAGGGAGCAATTCACCCCTCCACTTT
CDR3 protein: CASSEFTGSNSPLHF
clone size: -
D gene: -
J gene: TRBJ1-6
V gene: TRBV10-1

CDR3 DNA: TGTGCCAGCTCGCCCGAGGGGGGACCCATGAACACCGGGGAGCTGTTTTTT
CDR3 protein: CASSPEGGPMNTGELFF
clone size: -
D gene: -
J gene: TRBJ2-2
V gene: TRBV18

CDR3 DNA: TGTGCCAGCAGCAAGCCCGGGACGAGAAATGAAAAACTGTTTTTT
CDR3 protein: CASSKPGTRNEKLFF
clone size: -
D gene: -
J gene: TRBJ1-4
V gene: TRBV25-1

CDR3 DNA: TGCAGCGTTGGACAGGGTCCAGGGGAGCAGTACTTC
CDR3 protein: CSVGQGPGEQYF
clone size: -
D gene: TRBD1
J gene: TRBJ2-7
V gene: TRBV29-1

CDR3 DNA: TGCGCCAGCAGCTGGGTGTCTCCTCCGAACACCGGGGAGCTGTTTTTT
CDR3 protein: CASSWVSPPNTGELFF
clone size: -
D gene: -
J gene: TRBJ2-2
V gene: TRBV5-1

CDR3 DNA: TGTGCCAGCAGCCAACGACAGGGGGCATTACATGGCTACACCTTC
CDR3 protein: CASSQRQGALHGYTF
clone size: -
D gene: TRBD1
J gene: TRBJ1-2
V gene: TRBV7-3

CDR3 DNA: TGTGCCAGCAGTGACAGGGACTCCTACGAGCAGTACTTC
CDR3 protein: CASSDRDSYEQYF
clone size: -
D gene: -
J gene: TRBJ2-7
V gene: TRBV2

CDR3 DNA: TGCGCCAGCAGCTTGGGGGACAGGGACGACAATGAGCAGTTCTTC
CDR3 protein: CASSLGDRDDNEQFF
clone size: -
D gene: TRBD1
J gene: TRBJ2-1
V gene: TRBV5-1

CDR3 DNA: TGCGCCAGCCATCTTTGCAGGGGACAAGAGACCCAGTACTTC
CDR3 protein: CASHLCRGQETQYF
clone size: -
D gene: -
J gene: TRBJ2-5
V gene: TRBV23-1

CDR3 DNA: TGTGCCAGCAGCTTATTTTGCCAGGTCCCCATCCCTGAAGCTTTCTTT
CDR3 protein: CASSLFCQVPIPEAFF
clone size: once
D gene: -
J gene: TRBJ1-1
V gene: TRBV11-3

CDR3 DNA: TGTGCCAGCAGCTTAGACAGGGGGAGGACCGGGGAGCTGTTTTTT
CDR3 protein: CASSLDRGRTGELFF
clone size: -
D gene: TRBD1
J gene: TRBJ2-2
V gene: TRBV5-4

CDR3 DNA: TGTGCCAGCAGTTCCCGGCTTGGTGAAGCTTTCTTT
CDR3 protein: CASSSRLGEAFF
clone size: -
D gene: -
J gene: TRBJ1-1
V gene: TRBV6-5

CDR3 DNA: TGTGCCAGCAGCCAAGGTTCCTTAGCGGGAGGCGGCCGATACAATGAGCAGTTCTTC
CDR3 protein: CASSQGSLAGGGRYNEQFF
clone size: once
D gene: TRBD2
J gene: TRBJ2-1
V gene: TRBV3-1/TRBV3-2

CDR3 DNA: TGCAGCGCCCAAGAGCAGGGGGATTCACCCCTCCACTTT
CDR3 protein: CSAQEQGDSPLHF
clone size: once
D gene: TRBD1
J gene: TRBJ1-6
V gene: TRBV29-1

CDR3 DNA: TGTGCCAGCAGCCCCGGACAGCGACAAGAGACCCAGTACTTC
CDR3 protein: CASSPGQRQETQYF
clone size: -
D gene: -
J gene: TRBJ2-5
V gene: TRBV5-4

CDR3 DNA: TGTGCCAGCAGCAGAAGTGGGTACGAGCAGTACTTC
CDR3 protein: CASSRSGYEQYF
clone size: -
D gene: -
J gene: TRBJ2-7
V gene: TRBV7-9